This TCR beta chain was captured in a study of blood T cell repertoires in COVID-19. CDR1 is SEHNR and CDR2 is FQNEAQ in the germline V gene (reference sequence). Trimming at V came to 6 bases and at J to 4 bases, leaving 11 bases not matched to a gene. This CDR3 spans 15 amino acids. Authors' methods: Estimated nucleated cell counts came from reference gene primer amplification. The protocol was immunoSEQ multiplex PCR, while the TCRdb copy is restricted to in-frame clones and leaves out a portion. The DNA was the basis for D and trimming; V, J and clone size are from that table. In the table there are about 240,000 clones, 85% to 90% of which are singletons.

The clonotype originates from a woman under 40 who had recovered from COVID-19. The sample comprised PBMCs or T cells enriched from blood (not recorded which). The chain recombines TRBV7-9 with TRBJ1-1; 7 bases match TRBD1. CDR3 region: CASSVTGYFGTEAFF. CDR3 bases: TGTGCCAGCAGTGTGACAGGGTACTTTGGCACTGAAGCTTTCTTT.